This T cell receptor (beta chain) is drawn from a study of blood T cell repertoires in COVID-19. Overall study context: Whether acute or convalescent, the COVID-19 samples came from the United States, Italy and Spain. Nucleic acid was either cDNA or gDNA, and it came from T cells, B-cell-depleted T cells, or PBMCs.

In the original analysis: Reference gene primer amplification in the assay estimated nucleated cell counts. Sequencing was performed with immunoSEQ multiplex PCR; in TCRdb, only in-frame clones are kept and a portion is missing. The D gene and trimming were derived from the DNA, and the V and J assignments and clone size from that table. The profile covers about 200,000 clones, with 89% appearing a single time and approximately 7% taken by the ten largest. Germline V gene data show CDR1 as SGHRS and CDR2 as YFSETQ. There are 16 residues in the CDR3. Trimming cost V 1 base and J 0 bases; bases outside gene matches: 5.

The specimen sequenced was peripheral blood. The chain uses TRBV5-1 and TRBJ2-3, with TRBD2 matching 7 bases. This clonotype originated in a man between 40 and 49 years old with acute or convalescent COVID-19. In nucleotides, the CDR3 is TGCGCCAGCAGCTTGACCAGCGGGGTAAGCACAGATACGCAGTATTTT. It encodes CASSLTSGVSTDTQYF. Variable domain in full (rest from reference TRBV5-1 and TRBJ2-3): KAGVTQTPRYLIKTRGQQVTLSCSPISGHRSVSWYQQTPGQGLQFLFEYFSETQRNKGNFPGRFSGRQFSNSRSEMNVSTLELGDSALYLCASSLTSGVSTDTQYFGPGTRLTVL.